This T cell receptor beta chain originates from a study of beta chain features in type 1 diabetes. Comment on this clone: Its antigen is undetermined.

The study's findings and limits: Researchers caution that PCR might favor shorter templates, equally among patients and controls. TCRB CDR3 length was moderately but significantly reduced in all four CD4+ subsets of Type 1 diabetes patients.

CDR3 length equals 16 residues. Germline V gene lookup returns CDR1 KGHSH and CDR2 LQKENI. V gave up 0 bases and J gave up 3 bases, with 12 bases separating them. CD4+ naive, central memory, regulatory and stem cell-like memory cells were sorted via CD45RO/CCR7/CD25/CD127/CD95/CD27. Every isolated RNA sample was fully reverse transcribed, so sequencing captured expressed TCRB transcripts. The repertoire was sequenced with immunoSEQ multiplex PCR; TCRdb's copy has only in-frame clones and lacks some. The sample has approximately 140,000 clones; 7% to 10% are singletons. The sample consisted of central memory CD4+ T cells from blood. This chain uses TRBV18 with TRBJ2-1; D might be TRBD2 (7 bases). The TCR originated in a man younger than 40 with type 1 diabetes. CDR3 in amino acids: CASSPPSGGGYNEQFF. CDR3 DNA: TGTGCCAGCTCACCACCGTCGGGGGGCGGCTACAATGAGCAGTTCTTC.